The text below deals with one T cell receptor beta chain. There are 17 residues in the CDR3. With 1 base clipped from V and 0 bases from J, the junction kept 5 bases outside the gene matches. In germline, CDR1 is SEHNR, CDR2 FQNEAQ (reference sequence). This record belongs to a study of shared clonotypes between healthy human individuals. Naive CD8 isolation took CD45RO-negative cells positively selected for CCR7 and excluded terminally differentiated effector memory CD45RA+ cells. Using immunoSEQ multiplex PCR, the repertoire was profiled, and TCRdb retains in-frame clones only, with some absent. The table lists about 2 million clones, about 94% of them singletons, with more than 0.95% in the top ten.

The chain couples TRBV7-9 to TRBJ2-7; 11 positions match TRBD2. Sequencing was done on a sample of naive CD8+ T cells sorted from blood. The receptor was derived from a man aged 18 to 30 in good health. CDR3 DNA sequence: TGTGCCAGCAGCTTAGAGGTAGCGGGGGGGCCCTCCTACGAGCAGTACTTC. The encoded protein is CASSLEVAGGPSYEQYF. The whole variable domain, filled in from reference TRBV7-9 and TRBJ2-7, reads DTGVSQNPRHKITKRGQNVTFRCDPISEHNRLYWYRQTLGQGPEFLTYFQNEAQLEKSRLLSDRFSAERPKGSFSTLEIQRTEQGDSAMYLCASSLEVAGGPSYEQYFGPGTRLTVT.